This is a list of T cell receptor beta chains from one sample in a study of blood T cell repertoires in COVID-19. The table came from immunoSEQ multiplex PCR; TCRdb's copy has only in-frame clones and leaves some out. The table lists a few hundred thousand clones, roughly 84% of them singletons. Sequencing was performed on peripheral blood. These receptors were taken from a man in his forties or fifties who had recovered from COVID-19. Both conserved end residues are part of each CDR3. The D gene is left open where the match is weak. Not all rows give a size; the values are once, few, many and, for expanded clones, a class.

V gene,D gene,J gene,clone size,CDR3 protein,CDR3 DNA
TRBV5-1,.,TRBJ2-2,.,CASSLKGPANTGELFF,TGCGCCAGCAGCTTGAAGGGGCCCGCGAACACCGGGGAGCTGTTTTTT
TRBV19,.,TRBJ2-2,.,CASSIRGRSSSGELFF,TGTGCCAGTAGTATTCGGGGGAGGAGTTCGTCCGGGGAGCTGTTTTTT
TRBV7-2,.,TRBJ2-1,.,CASSSTGNEQFF,TGTGCCAGCAGCTCGACCGGGAATGAGCAGTTCTTC
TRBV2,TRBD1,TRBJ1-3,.,CASRRDRFHSGNTIYF,TGTGCCAGCAGACGGGACAGGTTCCACTCTGGAAACACCATATATTTT
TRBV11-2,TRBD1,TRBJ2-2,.,CASRPKGGQGTGELFF,TGTGCCAGCAGACCCAAAGGGGGACAGGGGACCGGGGAGCTGTTTTTT
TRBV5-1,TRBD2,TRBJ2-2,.,CASSSGLAGVRGTGELFF,TGCGCCAGCAGCTCCGGACTAGCGGGAGTGAGGGGAACCGGGGAGCTGTTTTTT
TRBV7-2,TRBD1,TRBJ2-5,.,CASSSGTGQETQYF,TGTGCCAGCAGCTCCGGGACAGGGCAAGAGACCCAGTACTTC
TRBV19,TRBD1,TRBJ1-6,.,CASSYRGNSPLHF,TGTGCCAGTAGCTACAGGGGGAATTCACCCCTCCACTTT
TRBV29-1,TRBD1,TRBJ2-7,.,CSVEGDSGSYEQYF,TGCAGCGTTGAAGGGGACAGCGGCTCCTACGAGCAGTACTTC
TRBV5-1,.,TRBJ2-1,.,CASSLGILLSGVMEQFF,TGCGCCAGCAGCTTGGGCATTTTGTTGTCGGGGGTAATGGAGCAGTTCTTC
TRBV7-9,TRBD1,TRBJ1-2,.,CASSLAPGQLNGYTF,TGTGCCAGCAGCTTAGCGCCGGGACAGCTAAATGGCTACACCTTC
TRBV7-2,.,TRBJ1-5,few,CASSLDTGKGQPQHF,TGTGCCAGCAGCTTAGACACAGGGAAAGGTCAGCCCCAGCATTTT
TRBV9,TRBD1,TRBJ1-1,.,CASSPAGTGLNHEAFF,TGTGCCAGCAGCCCTGCCGGGACAGGGCTAAACCATGAAGCTTTCTTT
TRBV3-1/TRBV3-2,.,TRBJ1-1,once,CASSLRDTHGGAFF,TGTGCCAGCAGCCTTCGAGACACACACGGGGGAGCTTTCTTT
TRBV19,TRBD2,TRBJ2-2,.,CASSIGPGLAVGELFF,TGTGCCAGTAGTATAGGCCCGGGACTAGCGGTCGGGGAGCTGTTTTTT
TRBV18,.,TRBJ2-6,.,CASSPQSRLHSGANVLTF,TGTGCCAGCTCACCGCAGAGCAGACTGCACTCTGGGGCCAACGTCCTGACTTTC
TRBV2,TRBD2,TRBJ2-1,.,CASTLAGAIEQFF,TGTGCCAGCACACTAGCGGGAGCGATCGAGCAGTTCTTC
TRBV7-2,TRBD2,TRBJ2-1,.,CASSLSPSGSGYEQFF,TGTGCCAGCAGCTTATCTCCTAGCGGGAGTGGCTATGAGCAGTTCTTC
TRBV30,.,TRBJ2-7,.,CAWSVGPQMEQYF,TGTGCCTGGAGCGTGGGGCCGCAGATGGAGCAGTACTTC
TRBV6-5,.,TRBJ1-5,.,CASNSNLFQPQHF,TGTGCCAGCAATTCCAACCTATTTCAGCCCCAGCATTTT
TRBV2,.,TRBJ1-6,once,CASARPLGVRDSPLHF,TGTGCCAGCGCCAGACCGCTCGGGGTTCGGGATTCACCCCTCCACTTT
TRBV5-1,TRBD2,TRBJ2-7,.,CASSTTSGLPYEQYF,TGCGCCAGCAGCACTACTAGCGGGCTTCCCTACGAGCAGTACTTC
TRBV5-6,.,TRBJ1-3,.,CASSLAGAAGNTIYF,TGTGCCAGCAGCTTGGCAGGGGCGGCTGGAAACACCATATATTTT
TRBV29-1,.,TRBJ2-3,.,CSVDIRTDTQYF,TGCAGCGTTGATATTCGCACAGATACGCAGTATTTT
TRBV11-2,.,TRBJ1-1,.,CASSLPGWGSGTEAFF,TGTGCCAGCAGCTTGCCGGGGTGGGGTAGCGGCACTGAAGCTTTCTTT
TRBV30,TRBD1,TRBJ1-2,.,CAWTRGQGAKRGYTF,TGTGCCTGGACCCGGGGACAGGGGGCGAAGCGTGGCTACACCTTC
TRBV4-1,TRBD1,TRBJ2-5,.,CASTRVVITGGRGETQYF,TGCGCCAGCACCCGAGTAGTCATAACAGGGGGACGGGGCGAGACCCAGTACTTC